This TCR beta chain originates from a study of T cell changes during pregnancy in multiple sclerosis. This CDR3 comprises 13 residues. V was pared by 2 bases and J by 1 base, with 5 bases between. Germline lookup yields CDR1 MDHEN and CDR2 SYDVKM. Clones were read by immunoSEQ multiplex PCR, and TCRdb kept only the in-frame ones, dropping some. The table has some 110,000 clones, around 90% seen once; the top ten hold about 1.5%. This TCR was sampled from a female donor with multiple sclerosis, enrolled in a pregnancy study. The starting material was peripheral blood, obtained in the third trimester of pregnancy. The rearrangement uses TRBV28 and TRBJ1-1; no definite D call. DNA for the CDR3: TGTGCCAGCAGTTTAACACAGAACACTGAAGCTTTCTTT. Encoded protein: CASSLTQNTEAFF.